Given below is one T cell receptor (beta chain) in context. The conserved phenylalanine or tryptophan is not found at the CDR3 terminus, so this likely reflects a read error. Sequencing used immunoSEQ multiplex PCR; TCRdb keeps in-frame clones, though not all of them. The repertoire has tens of thousands of clones, approximately 90% of them found once; the top ten carry under 2.5%. CDR3 length: 14 amino acids. Trimming cost V 2 bases and J 5 bases; bases outside gene matches: 6. Germline V gives CDR1 SEHNR, CDR2 FQNEAQ (reference sequence). This sample stems from a study of control samples from healthy donors and cancer patients.

Sequencing was carried out using PBMCs. The receptor was derived from a woman aged 55-75 years with head and neck cancer. This chain links TRBV7-9 with TRBJ2-7; 7 bases match TRBD1. CDR3 DNA: TGTGCCAGCAGCTTATCGACAGGGTACGACGAGCAGTACCTC. Protein: CASSLSTGYDEQYL.